Presented here are 26 T cell receptor beta chains from one specimen sequenced in a study of blood T cell repertoires in COVID-19. Sequencing was performed with immunoSEQ multiplex PCR; in TCRdb, only in-frame clones are kept and a portion is missing. The table records over 95,000 clones, about four fifths of them present only once. Input material: peripheral blood. The receptors shown here come from a human donor in a cohort sampled during active COVID-19.

The chain carries TRBV7-9 and TRBJ2-1, with D unresolved. CDR1 is SEHNR, CDR2 FQNEAQ, per germline (reference sequence). Between the trimmed V and J ends, which lost 5 bases and 4 bases, there was a span of 9 bases. This CDR3 comprises 13 residues. CDR3 in amino acids: CASSPAGYNEQFF. DNA of the CDR3: TGTGCCAGCAGCCCCGCAGGATACAATGAGCAGTTCTTC.

This chain joins TRBV15 and TRBJ2-1; 9 bases match TRBD2. CDR1 and CDR2 (germline): LNHNV, YYDKDF (reference sequence). J was trimmed by 5 bases and V by 0 bases; bases with no gene match: 11. This CDR3 region has 18 residues. CDR3: CATSRDRFGGGANNEQFF. The DNA for the CDR3 is TGTGCCACCAGCAGAGATCGGTTTGGCGGGGGGGCCAACAATGAGCAGTTCTTC.

The chain is built from TRBV6-5 and TRBJ2-7, with 8 positions matching TRBD1. Germline loops: CDR1 MNHEY, CDR2 SVGAGI. The CDR3 runs 14 residues. V lost 6 bases, J lost 2 bases, and 6 bases stayed unmatched. CDR3 DNA: TGTGCCAGCAGAATGGACAGGGATGCCTACGAGCAGTACTTC. Translated: CASRMDRDAYEQYF.

V and J are TRBV28 and TRBJ2-7; 9 nucleotides agree with TRBD1. With 5 bases clipped from V and 3 bases from J, the junction kept 8 bases outside the gene matches. CDR3 length: 15 residues. The germline gives CDR1 MDHEN, CDR2 SYDVKM. CDR3 in DNA: TGTGCCAGCAGTCCCCCGGGACAGGGAAGCTACGAGCAGTACTTC. Residues: CASSPPGQGSYEQYF.

The V gene is TRBV2, the J gene TRBJ1-4; D might be TRBD1 (5 bases). The V end lost 6 bases, the J end lost 5 bases, and 13 bases lay between the germline ends. The length of the CDR3 is 14 residues. Germline CDR1 and CDR2: SNHLY and FYNNEI. The CDR3 sequence: CASRTGTANEKLFF. The CDR3 coding sequence is TGTGCCAGCAGGACCGGGACTGCAAATGAAAAACTGTTTTTT.

The rearrangement uses TRBV10-2 and TRBJ2-3; the match to TRBD2 covers 10 bases. Unmatched junction bases numbered 6, after V lost 5 bases and J lost 4 bases. The germline CDR1 and CDR2 sequences are WSHSY and SAAADI. This CDR3 spans 15 amino acids. In DNA, the CDR3 is TGCGCCAGCAGTTGGGCTAGCGGGAGCGCAGATACGCAGTATTTT. Protein: CASSWASGSADTQYF.

This clone came up a few times. The rearrangement links TRBV19 to TRBJ1-2, with TRBD1 matching 11 bases. V was pared by 5 bases and J by 8 bases, with 16 bases of the junction left unmatched. Germline CDR1 and CDR2: LNHDA and SQIVND (reference sequence). The CDR3 extends over 17 amino acids. This CDR3 reads CASSPKGTGGPIKGYTF. CDR3 coding DNA: TGTGCCAGTAGTCCGAAGGGGACAGGGGGTCCCATTAAGGGCTACACCTTC.

The V call is TRBV28, the J call TRBJ2-3; a weak D match, TRBD2 (7 bases). Trimming pared 6 bases from V and 6 bases from J, leaving 16 bases between. CDR1 is MDHEN and CDR2 is SYDVKM in the germline V gene. This CDR3 is 14 amino acids long. CDR3 nucleotides: TGTGCCAGCAGAAAAGGGGGGGCTGGGGATACGCAGTATTTT. Translating gives CASRKGGAGDTQYF.

This clone has more than one count but fewer than ten. V is TRBV3-1 (or the pseudogene TRBV3-2) and J is TRBJ2-7, with TRBD2 identical over 8 bases. The CDR3 extends over 14 amino acids. Trimming removed 3 bases from V and 2 bases from J; junction bases left unmatched: 3. Germline CDR1 reads LGHDT; CDR2 reads YNNKEL (reference sequence). CDR3 amino acids: CASSQAAGAYEQYF. The CDR3 DNA reads TGTGCCAGCAGCCAGGCAGCGGGGGCCTACGAGCAGTACTTC.

The chain employs TRBV7-3 and TRBJ2-7, with D tentatively TRBD1 (6 bases). The CDR3 contains 14 residues. The V gene lost 5 bases and the J gene lost 0 bases, with 11 bases spanning the gap. Germline assignment: CDR1 SGHTA and CDR2 FQGTGA. Written as DNA, the CDR3 is TGTGCCAGCAGCCCGGACAGTTTCTCCTACGAGCAGTACTTC. It specifies CASSPDSFSYEQYF.

This rearrangement joins TRBV28 to TRBJ1-2; tentatively, D is TRBD1 (6 bases). The germline CDR1 and CDR2 sequences are MDHEN and SYDVKM. The CDR3 runs 14 residues. V was cut by 3 bases and J by 7 bases, with 15 bases left in between. This CDR3 is CASSLGGRRGGYTF. The CDR3 nucleotides read TGTGCCAGCAGTTTGGGGGGGCGCAGAGGTGGCTACACCTTC.

The sample holds a few counts of this clone. The V and J genes are TRBV7-3 and TRBJ2-1, with D maybe TRBD1 (5 bases). CDR3 length: 15 amino acids. The germline gives CDR1 SGHTA, CDR2 FQGTGA. V was pared by 2 bases and J by 2 bases, with 10 bases between. CDR3 residues: CASSLGSGPYNEQFF. CDR3 nucleotides: TGTGCCAGCAGCTTAGGGTCAGGGCCCTACAATGAGCAGTTCTTC.

The chain is built from TRBV5-6 and TRBJ1-5; D not resolved. The V gene lost 4 bases and the J gene lost 2 bases, with 10 bases spanning the gap. Germline CDR1 SGHDT, CDR2 YYEEEE. The CDR3 runs to 14 residues. Here the CDR3 DNA reads TGTGCCAGCAGCCCCGCTCAGGGCAATCAGCCCCAGCATTTT. Translated, it gives CASSPAQGNQPQHF.

This chain connects TRBV24-1 to TRBJ1-5; possibly TRBD1 for D (5 bases). The CDR3 totals 15 residues. CDR1 is KGHDR and CDR2 is SFDVKD in the germline V gene. Deletions cut 2 bases from V and 9 bases from J, with 16 bases between. In DNA form, the CDR3 reads TGTGCCACCAGTGATTCCGAATTGGGGCGACGGCCCCAGCATTTT. This gives the protein CATSDSELGRRPQHF.

The CDR3 reads CASTGGGYEQYF. The CDR3 DNA sequence: TGTGCCTCGACAGGGGGCGGCTACGAGCAGTACTTC. The J gene is TRBJ2-7, the V gene TRBV30; 10 bases are shared with TRBD1. In germline, CDR1 is GTSNPN, CDR2 SVGIG (reference sequence). The CDR3 spans 12 residues. The ends lost 7 bases at V and 3 bases at J; junction bases unmatched: 3. The full variable domain, its missing parts supplied by reference TRBV30 and TRBJ2-7, is SQTIHQWPATLVQPVGSPLSLECTVEGTSNPNLYWYRQAAGRGLQLLFYSVGIGQISSEVPQNLSASRPQDRQFILSSKKLLLSDSGFYLCASTGGGYEQYFGPGTRLTVT.

The chain combines TRBV7-2 with TRBJ1-1, with TRBD1 as a possible D gene (6 bases). Per the germline V gene, CDR1 is SGHTA and CDR2 is FQGNSA. CDR3 length: 13 residues. V dropped 9 bases and J dropped 2 bases, with 13 bases sitting between them. The CDR3 nucleotides read TGTGCCAGTTCAGGGGCATTCAACACTGAAGCTTTCTTT. It codes for CASSGAFNTEAFF.

The V and J genes are TRBV6-2 or TRBV6-3 and TRBJ2-1; 9 nucleotides agree with TRBD2. Unmatched junction bases numbered 17, after V lost 8 bases and J lost 6 bases. The germline CDR1 and CDR2 sequences are MNHEY and SVGEGT. This CDR3 is built from 17 residues. The CDR3 DNA sequence: TGTGCCAGCTGCCAAATTTTTGGCGGGGGGGAGGGCAATGAGCAGTTCTTC. This translates into CASCQIFGGGEGNEQFF.

The chain links TRBV25-1 to TRBJ2-1; 9 positions match TRBD1. Unmatched junction bases numbered 14, after V lost 4 bases and J lost 13 bases. The CDR3 contains 15 residues. From germline, CDR1 is MGHDK and CDR2 SYGVNS. CDR3 sequence: CASSVRDRVISFQFF. The DNA for the CDR3 is TGTGCCAGCAGTGTCCGGGACAGGGTTATATCTTTTCAGTTCTTC.

The chain uses TRBV6-2 or TRBV6-3 and TRBJ2-7; D possibly corresponds to TRBD1 (5 bases). CDR1 is MNHEY and CDR2 is SVGEGT in the germline V gene. The CDR3 loop spans 14 amino acids. Trimming left V 4 bases short and J 2 bases short, with 12 bases between. The CDR3 DNA reads TGTGCCAGCAGTTTCACAGGAGAAACCTACGAGCAGTACTTC. Its protein product is CASSFTGETYEQYF.

Ten or more counts support this clone. The chain carries TRBV3-1 (or the pseudogene TRBV3-2) and TRBJ2-7; the D gene is possibly TRBD2 (6 bases). The CDR3 consists of 12 residues. V lost 3 bases, J lost 4 bases, and 7 bases lay in between. Germline V gives CDR1 LGHDT, CDR2 YNNKEL (reference sequence). CDR3 sequence reads: CASSHAGYEQYF. The DNA of the CDR3 is TGTGCCAGCAGCCACGCGGGGTACGAGCAGTACTTC.

The J gene is TRBJ2-7, the V gene TRBV20-1; 10 nucleotides align to TRBD1. V lost 3 bases and J lost 0; bases outside the gene matches: 8. CDR3 length equals 16 residues. The germline CDR1 and CDR2 sequences are DFQATT and SNEGSKA (reference sequence). The CDR3 loop is CSASRVDRGLSYEQYF. CDR3 bases: TGCAGTGCTAGTAGGGTCGACAGGGGGCTCTCCTACGAGCAGTACTTC.

The CDR3 coding sequence is TGTGCCAGCAGTTCCTCTGCGGGAGGACACACAGATACGCAGTATTTT. It encodes CASSSSAGGHTDTQYF. The chain has TRBV28 and TRBJ2-3; 8 bases agree with TRBD2. The length of the CDR3 is 16 residues. V lost 4 bases and J lost 2; bases outside the gene matches: 8. Germline CDR1 is MDHEN and CDR2 is SYDVKM. Full variable domain (rest looked up from reference TRBV28 and TRBJ2-3): DVKVTQSSRYLVKRTGEKVFLECVQDMDHENMFWYRQDPGLGLRLIYFSYDVKMKEKGDIPEGYSVSREKKERFSLILESASTNQTSMYLCASSSSAGGHTDTQYFGPGTRLTVL.

This sequence joins TRBV28 and TRBJ1-6; tentatively, D is TRBD1 (5 bases). Trimming removed 4 bases at V and 9 bases at J, with 19 bases between. CDR1 and CDR2 (germline): MDHEN, SYDVKM. The CDR3 extends over 16 amino acids. The CDR3 coding sequence is TGTGCCAGCAGTTCCCCCGGTGGAGGGGACGGTTCACCCCTCCACTTT. This sequence encodes CASSSPGGGDGSPLHF.

This clone was seen once. J is TRBJ1-1 and V is TRBV28; TRBD1 agrees at 10 bases. The CDR3 length is 14 residues. The germline V gene encodes CDR1 MDHEN and CDR2 SYDVKM. J lost 5 bases, V lost 5 bases, and 5 bases had no gene match. CDR3 loop: CASSQGQGRTEAFF. The CDR3 DNA sequence: TGTGCCAGCAGTCAGGGACAGGGGAGGACTGAAGCTTTCTTT.

This clone was found once. The rearrangement links TRBV27 to TRBJ2-6; 8 nucleotides agree with TRBD1. Losses at the gene ends were 10 bases for V and 0 bases for J; bases not matched to a gene: 23. There are 21 residues in the CDR3. Germline-derived CDR1 and CDR2 are MNHEY and SMNVEV (reference sequence). The DNA of the CDR3 is TGTGCCAACTTTAATTCCGGGACAGGCGCGAACCACCCCTCTGGGGCCAACGTCCTGACTTTC. As protein: CANFNSGTGANHPSGANVLTF.

For this clone: Other DNA sequences in the same sample also yield this CDR3. The CDR3 nucleotides read TGTGCAAGTCGCCGGGGGATGGGGGGGCGGGGCAATCAGCCCCAGCATTTT. Protein sequence: CASRRGMGGRGNQPQHF. The chain couples TRBV12-2 to TRBJ1-5. TRBV12-2 is a pseudogene. This CDR3 is 17 amino acids long.